This paragraph covers one TCR beta chain sequence. What it binds is not known. This record comes from a study of shared clonotypes between healthy human individuals. V was clipped by 4 bases and J by 4 bases; unmatched bases: 13. From germline, CDR1 is MNHEY and CDR2 SMNVEV (reference sequence). The CDR3 is made up of 17 amino acids. Nashville, Tennessee was home to all donors, who were Caucasian adults. The study, taken as a whole, reports: Relative to their counterparts shared across all four donors, non-shared clonotypes exhibited diminished generation probabilities. Larger estimated richness was generally seen in naive subsets than in memory subsets.

Measured with immunoSEQ multiplex PCR; TCRdb has only the in-frame clones, and not every one. Seen here are 1.4 million or so clones, 98% observed once, and the top ten hold around 0.38%. Sequencing used naive CD4+ T cells sorted from blood. Indicated subset: CD45RA+ positively selected. This TCR derives from a man aged 25-40 years in good health. The chain employs TRBV27 and TRBJ2-7, with TRBD2 matching 10 bases. CDR3 region: CASSYTPGGLAAYEQYF. The CDR3 bases are TGTGCCAGCAGTTACACACCGGGTGGACTAGCGGCTTACGAGCAGTACTTC.